This TCR beta chain was documented in a study of T cells of healthy individuals. V lost 1 base and J lost 4, with 8 bases in between. The CDR3 is made up of 13 amino acids. From germline, CDR1 is MGHRA and CDR2 YSYEKL. TCRdb ran MiXCR on the 5' RACE reads and lists one entry per CDR3 protein. This table holds 60,000 to 70,000 distinct CDR3 sequences, about a sixth found once. This TCR derives from a human donor in good health. The chain couples TRBV4-1 to TRBJ2-7; D may be TRBD2 (6 bases). CDR3 in amino acids: CASSQVGGYEQYF. Here the CDR3 DNA reads TGCGCCAGCAGCCAAGTTGGGGGGTACGAGCAGTACTTC.